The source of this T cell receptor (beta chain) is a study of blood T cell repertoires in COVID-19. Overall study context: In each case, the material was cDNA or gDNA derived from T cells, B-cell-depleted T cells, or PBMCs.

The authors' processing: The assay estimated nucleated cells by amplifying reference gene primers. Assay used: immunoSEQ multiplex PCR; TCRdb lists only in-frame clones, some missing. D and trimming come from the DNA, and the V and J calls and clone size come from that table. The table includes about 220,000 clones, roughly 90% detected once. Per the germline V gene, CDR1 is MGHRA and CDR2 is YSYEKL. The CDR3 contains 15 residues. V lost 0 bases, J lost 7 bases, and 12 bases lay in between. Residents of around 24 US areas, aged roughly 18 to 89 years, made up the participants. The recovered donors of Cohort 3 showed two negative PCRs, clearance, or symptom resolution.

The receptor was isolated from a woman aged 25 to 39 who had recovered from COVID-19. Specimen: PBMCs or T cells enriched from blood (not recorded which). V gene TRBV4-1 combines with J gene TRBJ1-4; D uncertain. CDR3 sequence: CASSQDMATFEKLFF. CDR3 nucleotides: TGCGCCAGCAGCCAAGATATGGCGACATTTGAAAAACTGTTTTTT.